What follows describes a single T cell receptor beta chain. Antigen: not known. Germline-derived CDR1 and CDR2 are SGHRS and YFSETQ. V lost 0 bases, J lost 0 bases, and 11 bases lay in between. The CDR3 consists of 16 residues. With 60 Vbeta and 13 Jbeta primers, the PCR was carried out. TCRdb's copy holds only in-frame clones and misses some; the assay was immunoSEQ multiplex PCR. The sample carries about 110,000 clones, more than 70% recorded once. This record comes from a study of cytomegalovirus exposure and HLA in healthy donors. General study points: It was reportedly the case that the classifier diagnosed cytomegalovirus status with high specificity and sensitivity. V- and J-gene trimming of TCR beta was linked (in a later analysis) to a missense DCLRE1C variant. Sequencing artifact likely explains a cluster of highly shared sequence variants. More clonal expansion characterized HLA-associated TCR beta chains than equally common others in a later analysis.

The specimen sequenced was PBMCs. This receptor was identified in a man in his forties in good health and CMV-seronegative. J is TRBJ2-3 and V is TRBV5-1; tentatively, D is TRBD2 (6 bases). The CDR3 region is CASSLGGDSSTDTQYF. The CDR3 bases are TGCGCCAGCAGCTTGGGGGGGGATTCTAGCACAGATACGCAGTATTTT.